This is a list of T cell receptor beta chains from one sample in a study of blood T cells in healthy people across ages. MiXCR, applied by TCRdb to the 5' RACE reads, yields one record per CDR3 protein. The sample lists around 990,000 distinct CDR3 sequences, more than 30% occurring once. Sequenced sample: blood. These receptors were collected from a man in his late teens or twenties in good health. The CDR3 runs from the conserved cysteine through the conserved F or W. A D gene is named only where the DNA matches it firmly. Not every row has a clone size; where given, it reads once, few, many or a size class.

CDR3 length: 13; D gene: TRBD2; J gene: TRBJ2-5; clone size: few; V gene: TRBV11-2; CDR3 protein: CASSSLRAGEQYF; CDR3 DNA: TGTGCCAGCAGCTCTCTTCGAGCGGGGGAGCAGTACTTC
CDR3 length: 16; D gene: TRBD1; J gene: TRBJ1-6; clone size: once; V gene: TRBV27; CDR3 protein: CASSLSTGAYNSPLHF; CDR3 DNA: TGTGCCAGCAGTTTATCGACAGGGGCCTATAATTCACCCCTCCACTTT
CDR3 length: 12; D gene: -; J gene: TRBJ2-1; clone size: -; V gene: TRBV5-5; CDR3 protein: CASTRRLDEQFF; CDR3 DNA: TGTGCCAGCACCCGGAGGCTCGATGAGCAGTTCTTC
CDR3 length: 11; D gene: -; J gene: TRBJ1-4; clone size: -; V gene: TRBV20-1; CDR3 protein: CSARRSEKLFF; CDR3 DNA: TGCAGTGCTAGGAGGAGCGAAAAACTGTTTTTT
CDR3 length: 15; D gene: TRBD1; J gene: TRBJ1-1; clone size: -; V gene: TRBV20-1; CDR3 protein: CSAFPGQAMNTEAFF; CDR3 DNA: TGCAGCGCTTTCCCGGGACAGGCCATGAACACTGAAGCTTTCTTT
CDR3 length: 16; D gene: TRBD2; J gene: TRBJ2-1; clone size: few; V gene: TRBV5-1; CDR3 protein: CASSPTTGGRRNEQFF; CDR3 DNA: TGCGCCAGCAGCCCAACAACGGGAGGGAGACGTAATGAGCAGTTCTTC
CDR3 length: 15; D gene: -; J gene: TRBJ2-3; clone size: -; V gene: TRBV6-5; CDR3 protein: CASSPDSVGTDTQYF; CDR3 DNA: TGTGCCAGCAGTCCCGATAGTGTCGGCACAGATACGCAGTATTTT
CDR3 length: 15; D gene: -; J gene: TRBJ2-1; clone size: few; V gene: TRBV7-9; CDR3 protein: CASLKGVSSYNEQFF; CDR3 DNA: TGTGCCAGCTTGAAGGGGGTGAGCTCCTACAATGAGCAGTTCTTC
CDR3 length: 18; D gene: TRBD1; J gene: TRBJ1-1; clone size: few; V gene: TRBV15; CDR3 protein: CATSREYAGGVGDTEAFF; CDR3 DNA: TGTGCCACCAGCAGAGAATACGCAGGGGGCGTTGGGGACACTGAAGCTTTCTTT
CDR3 length: 17; D gene: TRBD2; J gene: TRBJ2-7; clone size: -; V gene: TRBV3-1; CDR3 protein: CASSQDVEREGSHEQYF; CDR3 DNA: TGTGCCAGCAGCCAAGATGTCGAGCGGGAGGGGAGCCACGAGCAGTACTTC
CDR3 length: 14; D gene: -; J gene: TRBJ2-5; clone size: -; V gene: TRBV12-3/TRBV12-4; CDR3 protein: CASTLVGGGETQYF; CDR3 DNA: TGTGCCAGCACCTTAGTGGGAGGTGGGGAGACCCAGTACTTC
CDR3 length: 12; D gene: -; J gene: TRBJ2-3; clone size: -; V gene: TRBV20-1; CDR3 protein: CSAKAGGDTQYF; CDR3 DNA: TGCAGTGCCAAGGCTGGGGGAGATACGCAGTATTTT
CDR3 length: 12; D gene: -; J gene: TRBJ1-5; clone size: -; V gene: TRBV20-1; CDR3 protein: CSASEGNQPQHF; CDR3 DNA: TGCAGTGCCTCTGAGGGCAATCAGCCCCAGCATTTT
CDR3 length: 16; D gene: -; J gene: TRBJ1-4; clone size: -; V gene: TRBV7-2; CDR3 protein: CASSLDGPLGSEKLFF; CDR3 DNA: TGTGCCAGCAGCTTGGACGGCCCTCTTGGCAGTGAAAAACTGTTTTTT
CDR3 length: 15; D gene: TRBD2; J gene: TRBJ2-1; clone size: many; V gene: TRBV20-1; CDR3 protein: CSARVTTPAGVEQFF; CDR3 DNA: TGCAGTGCTAGAGTTACCACCCCGGCGGGGGTTGAGCAGTTCTTC
CDR3 length: 15; D gene: TRBD2; J gene: TRBJ2-1; clone size: -; V gene: TRBV2; CDR3 protein: CASSERRGGVNEQFF; CDR3 DNA: TGTGCCAGCAGTGAAAGGCGGGGGGGAGTCAATGAGCAGTTCTTC
CDR3 length: 14; D gene: TRBD2; J gene: TRBJ2-1; clone size: -; V gene: TRBV12-3/TRBV12-4; CDR3 protein: CASSTGGGFNEQFF; CDR3 DNA: TGTGCCAGCAGTACCGGCGGGGGTTTCAATGAGCAGTTCTTC
CDR3 length: 15; D gene: -; J gene: TRBJ2-3; clone size: -; V gene: TRBV6-2/TRBV6-3; CDR3 protein: CASSYRSLNTDTQYF; CDR3 DNA: TGTGCCAGCAGTTACAGGAGTCTAAACACAGATACGCAGTATTTT
CDR3 length: 17; D gene: TRBD2; J gene: TRBJ2-1; clone size: many; V gene: TRBV5-1; CDR3 protein: CASSTRISGGADNEQFF; CDR3 DNA: TGCGCCAGCAGCACCCGTATTAGCGGGGGGGCGGATAATGAGCAGTTCTTC
CDR3 length: 13; D gene: -; J gene: TRBJ2-4; clone size: few; V gene: TRBV7-2; CDR3 protein: CASSLGGQNIQYF; CDR3 DNA: TGTGCCAGCAGCTTAGGCGGACAAAACATTCAGTACTTC
CDR3 length: 14; D gene: TRBD1; J gene: TRBJ2-7; clone size: -; V gene: TRBV5-6; CDR3 protein: CASSLGQGCYEQYF; CDR3 DNA: TGTGCCAGCAGCTTGGGACAGGGGTGCTACGAGCAGTACTTC
CDR3 length: 16; D gene: TRBD1; J gene: TRBJ1-2; clone size: -; V gene: TRBV27; CDR3 protein: CASSPDRGQVNYGYTF; CDR3 DNA: TGTGCCAGCAGCCCCGACAGGGGTCAAGTAAACTATGGCTACACCTTC
CDR3 length: 16; D gene: -; J gene: TRBJ1-3; clone size: -; V gene: TRBV5-4; CDR3 protein: CASSLEGPLSGNTIYF; CDR3 DNA: TGTGCCAGCAGCTTGGAGGGTCCTCTCTCTGGAAACACCATATATTTT
CDR3 length: 16; D gene: TRBD1; J gene: TRBJ1-5; clone size: -; V gene: TRBV7-2; CDR3 protein: CASSLAQDRGLGPQHF; CDR3 DNA: TGTGCCAGCAGCTTAGCGCAGGACAGGGGGCTTGGGCCCCAGCATTTT
CDR3 length: 13; D gene: -; J gene: TRBJ1-2; clone size: few; V gene: TRBV29-1; CDR3 protein: CSVERQANYGYTF; CDR3 DNA: TGCAGCGTTGAACGACAGGCTAACTATGGCTACACCTTC
CDR3 length: 13; D gene: -; J gene: TRBJ2-1; clone size: -; V gene: TRBV29-1; CDR3 protein: CSVEREGRGEQFF; CDR3 DNA: TGCAGCGTTGAACGTGAGGGGCGGGGTGAGCAGTTCTTC
CDR3 length: 16; D gene: -; J gene: TRBJ1-6; clone size: few; V gene: TRBV9; CDR3 protein: CASSPGEGSYNSPLHF; CDR3 DNA: TGTGCCAGCAGCCCAGGGGAGGGTTCCTATAATTCACCCCTCCACTTT
CDR3 length: 14; D gene: -; J gene: TRBJ2-2; clone size: few; V gene: TRBV27; CDR3 protein: CASRGEVHAGELFF; CDR3 DNA: TGTGCCAGCAGAGGGGAGGTCCACGCCGGGGAGCTGTTTTTT